A single sample gave rise to the 19 T cell receptor beta chains below, sequenced in a study of cytomegalovirus exposure and HLA in healthy donors listed by TCRdb under 2017. Libraries were built with the immunoSEQ multiplex PCR assay. The multiplex PCR relied on a mix of 60 forward primers for TCR Vbeta segments and 13 reverse primers for TCR Jbeta segments. TCRdb holds this immuneACCESS table with in-frame rearrangements only. Some clones are missing; in checked studies, unresolved V genes explain under half, and the rest has no known cause. The sample profile shows roughly 200,000 clones; more than 65% of them were found once. The ten most abundant clones make up about 1.4% of the sample. Specimen: PBMCs. The receptors originated from a girl under 18 in good health and CMV-seropositive.

This chain connects TRBV5-1 to TRBJ2-1; D perhaps matches TRBD1 (6 bases). Trimming cost V 4 bases and J 9 bases, with 17 bases left between them. The CDR3 runs 14 residues. Germline CDR1 SGHRS, CDR2 YFSETQ. The CDR3 here is CASSVGQADGEQFF. The CDR3 region has the DNA TGCGCCAGCAGCGTGGGACAAGCAGATGGTGAGCAGTTCTTC.

V and J are TRBV19 and TRBJ1-1, with 8 positions matching TRBD1. This CDR3 region has 14 residues. Per the germline V gene, CDR1 is LNHDA and CDR2 is SQIVND (reference sequence). The V segment lost 4 bases and the J segment 1 base; nucleotides outside the gene matches: 2. CDR3 in amino acids: CASSKDRANTEAFF. The CDR3 DNA reads TGTGCCAGTAGTAAGGACAGGGCGAACACTGAAGCTTTCTTT.

J is TRBJ1-6 and V is TRBV30; D ambiguous. The CDR3 is made up of 12 amino acids. V was clipped by 6 bases and J by 7 bases, with 10 bases between them. CDR1 and CDR2 (germline): GTSNPN, SVGIG (reference sequence). CDR3 amino acids: CACREGNSPLHF. The CDR3 nucleotides read TGTGCCTGTCGCGAGGGAAATTCACCCCTCCACTTT.

Written as DNA, the CDR3 is TGTGCCAGCAGCTCGATAGGGGGCATTGGGGATGGCTACACCTTC. This sequence encodes CASSSIGGIGDGYTF. This sequence joins TRBV7-6 and TRBJ1-2; 7 bases agree with TRBD1. The CDR3 runs 15 residues. V lost 4 bases to trimming and J lost 6 bases; unmatched junction nucleotides: 11. Germline-derived CDR1 and CDR2 are SGHVS and FNYEAQ.

The genes are TRBV7-9 and TRBJ1-2, with 7 bases fitting TRBD1. J lost 5 bases, V lost 5 bases, and 5 bases had no gene match. The CDR3 consists of 13 residues. Germline V gene lookup returns CDR1 SEHNR and CDR2 FQNEAQ (reference sequence). The CDR3 coding sequence is TGTGCCAGCAGCGTCGACAGGGCTTATGGCTACACCTTC. This gives the protein CASSVDRAYGYTF.

The V gene is TRBV4-1, the J gene TRBJ2-5; 8 positions agree with TRBD1. The CDR3 loop spans 16 amino acids. CDR1 MGHRA and CDR2 YSYEKL come from the germline V gene. The V segment lost 1 base and the J segment 5 bases; nucleotides outside the gene matches: 9. CDR3 coding DNA: TGCGCCAGCAGCCAAGGACTGACAGGGGATCAGGAGACCCAGTACTTC. Encoded protein: CASSQGLTGDQETQYF.

V is TRBV20-1 and J is TRBJ1-1; 7 bases line up with TRBD1. There are 11 residues in the CDR3. Germline assignment: CDR1 DFQATT and CDR2 SNEGSKA (reference sequence). DNA for the CDR3: TGCAGGACAGGGATGGACACTGAAGCTTTCTTT. Encoded protein: CRTGMDTEAFF.

V is TRBV2 and J is TRBJ1-2; no clear D. The germline V gene encodes CDR1 SNHLY and CDR2 FYNNEI. V was trimmed by 1 base and J by 5 bases, leaving 14 bases between them. The CDR3 totals 15 residues. CDR3 loop: CASSEGAGTGYGYTF. The DNA of the CDR3 is TGTGCCAGCAGTGAAGGGGCAGGCACGGGGTATGGCTACACCTTC.

This clone has a single count. The chain links TRBV6-5 to TRBJ2-5, with 7 bases matching TRBD2. In germline, CDR1 is MNHEY, CDR2 SVGAGI. This CDR3 spans 13 amino acids. V was clipped by 5 bases and J by 7 bases; unmatched bases: 7. Here the CDR3 reads CASSERGSGTQYF. The CDR3 DNA is TGTGCCAGCAGTGAGCGGGGTTCCGGGACCCAGTACTTC.

This chain uses TRBV9 with TRBJ2-3; D is undetermined. Germline-derived CDR1 and CDR2 are SGDLS and YYNGEE. This CDR3 region has 15 residues. The V and J ends lost 1 base and 2 bases respectively, with 11 bases between them. CDR3 sequence (DNA): TGTGCCAGCAGCGTATTGGATGGGCCCACAGATACGCAGTATTTT. The encoded protein is CASSVLDGPTDTQYF.

This clone was seen just once. This chain links TRBV4-1 with TRBJ1-6; D not certain. The CDR3 extends over 15 amino acids. Germline loops: CDR1 MGHRA, CDR2 YSYEKL. V was clipped by 1 base and J by 7 bases, with 11 bases between them. The CDR3 sequence is CASSQGVQPNSPLHF. In DNA form, the CDR3 reads TGCGCCAGCAGCCAAGGAGTACAGCCCAATTCACCCCTCCACTTT.

In its sample, this clone was seen a few times. The chain couples TRBV27 to TRBJ1-1; D gene uncertain. The CDR3 has 13 amino acids. V was cut by 7 bases and J by 2 bases, with 11 bases left in between. Looked up from germline, CDR1 is MNHEY and CDR2 is SMNVEV (reference sequence). CDR3 nucleotides: TGTGCCAGCAAAACAGCCTCAAACACTGAAGCTTTCTTT. Translated: CASKTASNTEAFF.

The gene calls are TRBV9 and TRBJ2-2; the D gene is possibly TRBD1 (5 bases). The CDR3 has 12 amino acids. Germline CDR1 and CDR2: SGDLS and YYNGEE. V lost 3 bases, J lost 7 bases, and 7 bases lay in between. CDR3 protein: CASSGRDGELFF. CDR3 bases: TGTGCCAGCAGCGGCAGGGACGGGGAGCTGTTTTTT.

The chain links TRBV7-2 to TRBJ2-7; TRBD2 aligns across 12 bases. The CDR3 sequence is 16 residues long. Germline trimming cut 4 bases from V and 4 bases from J; bases unmatched to any gene: 8. CDR1 and CDR2 (germline): SGHTA, FQGNSA. As DNA, the CDR3 is TGTGCCAGCAGCTCATGGACTAGCGGGGTGATGTACGAGCAGTACTTC. This codes for CASSSWTSGVMYEQYF. The entire variable domain, with the rest obtained from reference TRBV7-2 and TRBJ2-7, is as follows: GAGVSQSPSNKVTEKGKDVELRCDPISGHTALYWYRQSLGQGLEFLIYFQGNSAPDKSGLPSDRFSAERTGGSVSTLTIQRTQQEDSAVYLCASSSWTSGVMYEQYFGPGTRLTVT.

J is TRBJ2-7 and V is TRBV2, with TRBD2 identical over 7 bases. There are 17 residues in the CDR3. Germline CDR1 is SNHLY and CDR2 is FYNNEI. V gave up 0 bases and J gave up 5 bases; unmatched junction bases: 13. The CDR3 nucleotides are TGTGCCAGCAGTGAAGCCACCTTCGCGGGGGTAGTAAACGAGCAGTACTTC. Its protein product is CASSEATFAGVVNEQYF.

The genes are TRBV13 and TRBJ2-5; perhaps TRBD2 as D (6 bases). Trimming removed 4 bases from V and 5 bases from J, with 20 bases in between. Germline assignment: CDR1 PRHDT and CDR2 FYEKMQ (reference sequence). This CDR3 has 16 residues. The CDR3 DNA follows: TGTGCCAGCAGCTGGGGAGGAGGAACTCAGGATGAGACCCAGTACTTC. Its translation: CASSWGGGTQDETQYF.

V is TRBV5-4 and J is TRBJ2-4; D is possibly TRBD1 (5 bases). The CDR3 spans 16 residues. V was pared by 4 bases and J by 0 bases, with 14 bases between. In germline, CDR1 is SGHNT, CDR2 YYREEE (reference sequence). CDR3 coding DNA: TGTGCCAGCAGCCACGACAGAGATATAGCCAAAAACATTCAGTACTTC. Translating gives CASSHDRDIAKNIQYF.

V usage is TRBV4-3 and J usage is TRBJ2-7; 7 bases are shared with TRBD1. J was trimmed by 7 bases and V by 0 bases; bases with no gene match: 6. Germline CDR1 and CDR2: LGHNA and YSLEER. The CDR3 is made up of 14 amino acids. CDR3 loop: CASSQDPGRGEQYF. The CDR3 region has the DNA TGCGCCAGCAGCCAAGATCCTGGCAGGGGGGAGCAGTACTTC.

The rearrangement links TRBV10-3 to TRBJ1-5; D is uncertain. Trimming cost V 4 bases and J 0 bases, with 7 bases left between them. CDR1 and CDR2 from the germline V gene are ENHRY and SYGVKD. The CDR3 is 14 residues long. CDR3 bases: TGTGCCATCAGTGGCAGTGATAGCAATCAGCCCCAGCATTTT. Translated, it gives CAISGSDSNQPQHF.